The next 17 T cell receptor beta chains were all read from a single sample in a study of cytomegalovirus exposure and HLA in healthy donors. The PCR used 60 Vbeta and 13 Jbeta primers. Assay: immunoSEQ multiplex PCR; the TCRdb copy retains only in-frame clones and omits some. The sample yields about 140,000 clones, about 9.1% seen once. The sequenced material came from PBMCs. The receptors here all came from a woman between 35 and 50 years old in good health and CMV-seropositive.

The rearrangement joins TRBV11-2 to TRBJ2-3; tentative D call: TRBD2 (6 bases). The length of the CDR3 is 17 residues. Germline V gene lookup returns CDR1 SGHAT and CDR2 FQNNGV. Trimming left V 2 bases short and J 4 bases short, with 19 bases between. CDR3 residues: CASSLRGAGIGADTQYF. CDR3 sequence (DNA): TGTGCCAGCAGCTTACGCGGGGCCGGGATTGGTGCAGATACGCAGTATTTT.

The chain links TRBV5-6 to TRBJ1-1; D ambiguous. Trimming removed 6 bases from V and 0 bases from J, with 9 bases in between. Germline CDR1 and CDR2: SGHDT and YYEEEE. This CDR3 region has 13 residues. As DNA, the CDR3 is TGTGCCAGCACATTCAACTTGAACACTGAAGCTTTCTTT. Protein product: CASTFNLNTEAFF.

Only one count was recorded for this clone. The rearrangement uses TRBV19 and TRBJ2-1; D possibly corresponds to TRBD2 (6 bases). CDR1 and CDR2 from the germline V gene are LNHDA and SQIVND (reference sequence). V dropped 6 bases and J dropped 0 bases, with 12 bases sitting between them. There are 15 residues in the CDR3. The chain's CDR3 is CASSPGGSSYNEQFF. The CDR3 coding sequence is TGTGCCAGTAGCCCTGGGGGGAGCTCCTACAATGAGCAGTTCTTC.

This clone turned up a few times. The rearrangement links TRBV7-2 to TRBJ1-2; D uncertain. Germline V CDR1 and CDR2: SGHTA, FQGNSA. The CDR3 runs 18 residues. Trimming stripped 1 base from V and 4 bases from J, with 22 bases between. CDR3 in DNA: TGTGCCAGCAGCTTAGTAGTCATAGGTCGGGGAAAGGGCTATGGCTACACCTTC. It translates to CASSLVVIGRGKGYGYTF. The full variable domain, completed using reference TRBV7-2 and TRBJ1-2, is GAGVSQSPSNKVTEKGKDVELRCDPISGHTALYWYRQSLGQGLEFLIYFQGNSAPDKSGLPSDRFSAERTGGSVSTLTIQRTQQEDSAVYLCASSLVVIGRGKGYGYTFGSGTRLTVV.

A few counts support this clone. V is TRBV7-2 and J is TRBJ1-5, with TRBD1 matching over 7 bases. Germline V gene sequence: CDR1 SGHTA, CDR2 FQGNSA. V shed 5 bases, J shed 9 bases, and the junction held 4 bases outside the gene matches. There are 12 residues in the CDR3. This CDR3 is CASSHRTGPQHF. In DNA, the CDR3 is TGTGCCAGCAGCCACCGGACAGGGCCCCAGCATTTT.

The chain recombines TRBV5-1 with TRBJ2-7; 10 bases are a match to TRBD1. Trimming removed 2 bases from V and 6 bases from J; junction bases left unmatched: 11. CDR3 length equals 16 residues. Germline V gene lookup returns CDR1 SGHRS and CDR2 YFSETQ. The chain's CDR3 is CASSFGAGDRGREQYF. In nucleotides, the CDR3 is TGCGCCAGCAGCTTCGGGGCGGGAGACAGGGGGCGCGAGCAGTACTTC.

This clone has a handful of counts. The chain has TRBV27 and TRBJ1-2, with D perhaps matching TRBD1 (6 bases). The CDR3 runs to 13 residues. Germline assignment: CDR1 MNHEY and CDR2 SMNVEV (reference sequence). Between the trimmed V and J ends, which lost 2 bases and 8 bases, there was a span of 12 bases. This CDR3 reads CASSLNREGGYTF. In DNA, the CDR3 is TGTGCCAGCAGTTTAAACAGGGAAGGCGGCTACACCTTC.

In the case of this clone: Other nucleotide sequences from this sample produce the same CDR3. This sequence joins TRBV9 and TRBJ2-7, with TRBD1 identical over 9 bases. CDR3 size: 13 residues. CDR1 and CDR2 from the germline V gene are SGDLS and YYNGEE. V dropped 2 bases and J dropped 3; count of bases not matched to a gene: 0. In DNA form, the CDR3 reads TGTGCCAGCAGCGTGACAGGGGGCTACGAGCAGTACTTC. As protein: CASSVTGGYEQYF.

This clone was recorded a few times. Other DNA variants within this sample encode the same CDR3. The V and J genes are TRBV27 and TRBJ2-7, with 14 bases lining up with TRBD2. V lost 3 bases, J lost 3 bases, and 7 bases stayed unmatched. Per the germline V gene, CDR1 is MNHEY and CDR2 is SMNVEV (reference sequence). The CDR3 runs to 17 residues. CDR3 DNA sequence: TGTGCCAGCAGTTTGTCCGGACTAGCGGGGGGTTTCTACGAGCAGTACTTC. As protein: CASSLSGLAGGFYEQYF.

The table lists this clone with a few counts. The chain uses TRBV5-1 and TRBJ2-7, with 8 bases fitting TRBD1. Germline V gene sequence: CDR1 SGHRS, CDR2 YFSETQ. This CDR3 is 15 amino acids long. V lost 0 bases, J lost 3 bases, and 5 bases stayed unmatched. CDR3 nucleotides: TGCGCCAGCAGCTTGGGGACAGGGAGTTTCTACGAGCAGTACTTC. Its protein product is CASSLGTGSFYEQYF.

This chain uses TRBV7-6 with TRBJ2-2; D is unclear. Germline V gene sequence: CDR1 SGHVS, CDR2 FNYEAQ. The CDR3 has 15 amino acids. V was pared by 2 bases and J by 2 bases, with 9 bases between. CDR3 region: CASSLLFSNTGELFF. CDR3 in DNA: TGTGCCAGCAGCTTATTGTTCTCTAACACCGGGGAGCTGTTTTTT.

This clone was recorded a few times. The gene calls are TRBV19 and TRBJ1-6; TRBD1 matches at 9 bases. Germline assignment: CDR1 LNHDA and CDR2 SQIVND (reference sequence). V was pared by 7 bases and J by 10 bases, with 14 bases of the junction left unmatched. The CDR3 runs to 16 residues. CDR3 nucleotide sequence: TGTGCCAGTAACCCGGGACAGGGAATAAGAGGATCACCCCTCCACTTT. This sequence encodes CASNPGQGIRGSPLHF.

This clone was picked up a small number of times. The chain links TRBV5-8 to TRBJ1-6, with unresolved D. V gave up 2 bases and J gave up 7 bases, with 7 bases separating them. The CDR3 has 13 residues. In germline, CDR1 is SGHTS, CDR2 YDEGEE. The CDR3 region has the DNA TGTGCCAGCAGCTTCGGGGTGAATTCACCCCTCCACTTT. Its protein is CASSFGVNSPLHF. The full variable domain, its missing parts supplied by reference TRBV5-8 and TRBJ1-6, is EAGVTQSPTHLIKTRGQQATLRCSPISGHTSVYWYQQALGLGLQFLLWYDEGEERNRGNFPPRFSGRQFPNYSSELNVNALELEDSALYLCASSFGVNSPLHFGNGTRLTVT.

This clone was observed a handful of times. The chain joins TRBV6-1 to TRBJ1-2; weak D call: TRBD1 (5 bases). This CDR3 region has 14 residues. Germline V lookup: CDR1 MNHNS, CDR2 SASEGT. Between the trimmed V and J ends, which lost 1 base and 5 bases, there was a span of 11 bases. CDR3 loop: CASSEVRQSYGYTF. DNA for the CDR3: TGTGCCAGCAGTGAAGTGAGACAGTCGTATGGCTACACCTTC.

In regard to this clone: The junction shows a germline mismatch at one end, possibly a read error. The genes are TRBV2 and TRBJ2-7; TRBD1 matches at 11 bases. Germline-derived CDR1 and CDR2 are SNHLY and FYNNEI. This CDR3 comprises 13 residues. CDR3 loop: CASRDRGQYEKYF. In DNA, the CDR3 is TGTGCCAGCAGGGACAGGGGGCAATACGAGAAGTACTTC.

This clone was seen a handful of times. The rearrangement joins TRBV15 to TRBJ1-5, with unresolved D. The CDR3 length is 16 residues. V shed 0 bases and J shed 6 bases, with 15 bases lying between them. CDR1 and CDR2 (germline): LNHNV, YYDKDF (reference sequence). Here the CDR3 DNA reads TGTGCCACCAGCAGAGAGCCAAGACACGGCGCTCAGCCCCAGCATTTT. Residues: CATSREPRHGAQPQHF.

The gene calls are TRBV2 and TRBJ1-6; 10 nucleotides align to TRBD1. This CDR3 has 15 amino acids. Germline V gives CDR1 SNHLY, CDR2 FYNNEI. V was clipped by 5 bases and J by 7 bases; unmatched bases: 5. CDR3 coding DNA: TGTGCCAGCAGTTGGGACAGGGGCAAAAATTCACCCCTCCACTTT. Amino acids: CASSWDRGKNSPLHF.